This entry describes one TCR beta chain. What it binds is not known. Profiling relied on immunoSEQ multiplex PCR, and the TCRdb table lists in-frame clones only, not all of them. The data contain 55,000 to 75,000 clones, roughly 92% of them singletons. This entry comes from a study of T cell clones after liver transplantation. Study-level information: Samples came from ITN030ST, which attempted immunosuppression withdrawal within 2 years of liver transplantation. TCRbeta sequencing after a pre-transplant mixed lymphocyte reaction identified graft-donor-reactive clones, later tracked in post-transplant blood. Study-level findings and limits: Post-transplant time points were not standardized, so conclusions are preliminary. Circulating graft-donor-reactive CD4 TCRbeta sequences fell significantly post-transplant in 5 of 8 subjects.

The V and J ends lost 4 bases and 5 bases, in that order; junction bases with no gene match: 8. CDR1 and CDR2 from the germline V gene are SGHTS and YDEGEE. CDR3 size: 14 residues. The clonotype was recovered from a human patient who received a liver transplant. Some of these T cells may belong to the graft donor. Sequencing used CD4+ T cells from blood, obtained approximately 26 months after liver transplant. J is TRBJ1-1 and V is TRBV5-8; the match to TRBD1 covers 7 bases. CDR3 residues: CASSSNRGRTEAFF. The CDR3 region has the DNA TGTGCCAGCAGCAGTAACAGGGGCCGGACTGAAGCTTTCTTT. Complete variable domain (other parts from reference TRBV5-8 and TRBJ1-1): EAGVTQSPTHLIKTRGQQATLRCSPISGHTSVYWYQQALGLGLQFLLWYDEGEERNRGNFPPRFSGRQFPNYSSELNVNALELEDSALYLCASSSNRGRTEAFFGQGTRLTVV.